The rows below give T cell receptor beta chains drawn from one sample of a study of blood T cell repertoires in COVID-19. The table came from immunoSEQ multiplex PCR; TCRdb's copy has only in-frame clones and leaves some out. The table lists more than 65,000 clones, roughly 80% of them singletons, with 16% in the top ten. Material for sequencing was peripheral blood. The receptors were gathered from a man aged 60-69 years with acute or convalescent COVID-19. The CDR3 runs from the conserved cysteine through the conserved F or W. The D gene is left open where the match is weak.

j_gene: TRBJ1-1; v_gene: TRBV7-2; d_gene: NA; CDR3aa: CASSFDAAYTEAFF
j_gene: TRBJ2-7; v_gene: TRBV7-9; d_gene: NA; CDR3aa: CASSLMSSSYEQYF
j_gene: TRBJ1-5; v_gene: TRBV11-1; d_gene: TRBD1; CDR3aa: CASSLGGQGRNQPQHF
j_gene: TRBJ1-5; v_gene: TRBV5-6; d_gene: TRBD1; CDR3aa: CASSLRDRGRAQHF
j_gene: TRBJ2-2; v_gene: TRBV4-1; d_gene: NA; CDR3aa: CASSQGQVPGELFF
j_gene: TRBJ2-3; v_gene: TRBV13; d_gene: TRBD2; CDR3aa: CASSTRGGADTQYF
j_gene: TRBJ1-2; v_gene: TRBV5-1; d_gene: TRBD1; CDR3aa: CASSGQGAGRGYTF
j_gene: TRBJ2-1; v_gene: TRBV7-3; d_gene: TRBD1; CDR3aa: CASSLLGRTGEFGGNEQFF
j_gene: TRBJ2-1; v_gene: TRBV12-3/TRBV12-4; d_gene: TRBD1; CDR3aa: CASRKPGQGQFF
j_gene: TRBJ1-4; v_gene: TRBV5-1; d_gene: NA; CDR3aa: CASSGGTGGEKLFF
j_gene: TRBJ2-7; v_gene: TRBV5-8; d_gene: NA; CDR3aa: CASSLVVESNEQYF
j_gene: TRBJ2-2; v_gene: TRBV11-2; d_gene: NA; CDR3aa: CASSLEPGTGELFF
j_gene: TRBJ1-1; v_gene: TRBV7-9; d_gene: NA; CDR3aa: CASSFSELTEAFF
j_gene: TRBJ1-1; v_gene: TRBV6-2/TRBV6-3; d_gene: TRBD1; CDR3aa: CASSTNDRGTEAFF
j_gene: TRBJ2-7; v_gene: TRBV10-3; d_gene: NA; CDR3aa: CAISETAEGSYEQYF
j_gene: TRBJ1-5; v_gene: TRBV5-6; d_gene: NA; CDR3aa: CASSLQRGWNQPQHF
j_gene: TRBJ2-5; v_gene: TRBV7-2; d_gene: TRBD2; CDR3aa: CASSLDRGGLGETQYF
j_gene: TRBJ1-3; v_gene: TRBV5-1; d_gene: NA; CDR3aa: CASSLEAGAGNTIYF
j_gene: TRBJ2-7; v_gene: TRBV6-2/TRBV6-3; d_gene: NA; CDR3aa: CASSYYSGYDYEQYF
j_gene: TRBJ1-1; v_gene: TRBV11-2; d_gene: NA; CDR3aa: CASSPQGSQGNLGNTEAFF
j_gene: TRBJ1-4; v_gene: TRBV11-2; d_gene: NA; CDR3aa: CASSSRIRERVGEKLFF
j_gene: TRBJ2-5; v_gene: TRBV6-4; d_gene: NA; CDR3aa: CASSEGGGETQYF
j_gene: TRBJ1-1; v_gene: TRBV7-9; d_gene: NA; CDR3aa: CAGSLAGRENTEAFF
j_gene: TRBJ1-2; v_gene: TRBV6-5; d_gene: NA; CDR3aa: CASSPSGVLSGYTF
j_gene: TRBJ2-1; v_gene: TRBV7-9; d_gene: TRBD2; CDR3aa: CASSWVRGRFEQFF